A single sample is the source of the 19 T cell receptor beta chains below, sequenced in a study of T-cell reconstitution after alpha-beta-depleted transplantation in children. Researchers prepared the TCRbeta library using unique molecular identifiers, the study reports. Each CDR3 protein gets one entry after TCRdb re-called the PCR reads with MiXCR. The sample has 85,000 to 120,000 distinct CDR3 sequences; 7% to 8% are singletons. Source: PBMCs, taken before TCRalphabeta/CD19-depleted stem cell transplant. These receptors all come from a boy aged 2 to 10 with acute lymphoblastic leukemia, due to receive a stem cell transplant.

This clonotype was detected many times. The chain has TRBV10-3 and TRBJ2-3, with 9 bases fitting TRBD2. The CDR3 runs to 15 residues. V lost 6 bases to trimming and J lost 3 bases; unmatched junction nucleotides: 7. Germline lookup yields CDR1 ENHRY and CDR2 SYGVKD. CDR3 DNA: TGTGCCATCAGCACCGGACTAGCGAAGACAGATACGCAGTATTTT. This translates into CAISTGLAKTDTQYF.

The chain uses TRBV6-2 or TRBV6-3 and TRBJ2-1, with D possibly TRBD1 on 6 matching bases. Germline V gene sequence: CDR1 MNHEY, CDR2 SVGEGT. There are 14 residues in the CDR3. V lost 6 bases, J lost 10 bases, and 19 bases lay in between. The CDR3 nucleotides are TGTGCCAGCAGCCGACGAACCCTGGACAGCGAGCAGTTCTTC. Protein product: CASSRRTLDSEQFF.

V is TRBV18 and J is TRBJ1-5; D remains ambiguous. Trimming cost V 3 bases and J 5 bases, with 8 bases left between them. The germline CDR1 and CDR2 sequences are KGHSH and LQKENI. This CDR3 is 13 amino acids long. The CDR3 nucleotides read TGTGCCAGCTCACCTTTACGCGATCAGCCCCAGCATTTT. Translating it yields CASSPLRDQPQHF. The variable domain in full, with the rest retrieved from reference TRBV18 and TRBJ1-5, is NAGVMQNPRHLVRRRGQEARLRCSPMKGHSHVYWYRQLPEEGLKFMVYLQKENIIDESGMPKERFSAEFPKEGPSILRIQQVVRGDSAAYFCASSPLRDQPQHFGDGTRLSIL.

The chain employs TRBV29-1 and TRBJ2-7, with 8 nucleotides matching TRBD1. The CDR3 runs 12 residues. From germline, CDR1 is SQVTM and CDR2 ANQGSEA. The V segment lost 5 bases and the J segment 5 bases; nucleotides outside the gene matches: 5. CDR3 nucleotides: TGCAGCGTTACCTCGGACAGGGACGAGCAGTACTTC. This translates into CSVTSDRDEQYF.

This clonotype occurred many times. The gene calls are TRBV12-3 or TRBV12-4 and TRBJ2-3; 7 nucleotides match TRBD2. The J segment lost 2 bases and the V segment lost 3 bases, leaving 8 bases of the junction unmatched. CDR3 length: 16 amino acids. The CDR3 DNA reads TGTGCCAGCAGTTTGGGAGGGAATAGGGCCACAGATACGCAGTATTTT. This sequence encodes CASSLGGNRATDTQYF.

The V and J genes are TRBV5-8 and TRBJ2-7, with D perhaps being TRBD1 or TRBD2 (5 bases each). Germline lookup yields CDR1 SGHTS and CDR2 YDEGEE. Between the trimmed V and J ends, which lost 2 bases and 2 bases, there was a span of 8 bases. This CDR3 comprises 13 residues. The CDR3 loop reads CASSFSGPYEQYF. For the CDR3, the DNA is TGTGCCAGCAGCTTCTCGGGGCCCTACGAGCAGTACTTC.

This clonotype has at least ten counts. This chain joins TRBV5-4 and TRBJ2-2; unclear D gene. This CDR3 is 16 amino acids long. V lost 3 bases, J lost 1 base, and 13 bases lay in between. The germline gives CDR1 SGHNT, CDR2 YYREEE (reference sequence). The CDR3 DNA is TGTGCCAGCAGCTCCTTGGCCGCCCAGAACACCGGGGAGCTGTTTTTT. This sequence encodes CASSSLAAQNTGELFF.

The sample holds many counts of this clonotype. This chain links TRBV4-1 with TRBJ2-3; 8 nucleotides agree with TRBD1. Germline CDR1 is MGHRA and CDR2 is YSYEKL. The CDR3 consists of 17 residues. The junction had 11 bases not matched to a gene; V was cut back by 4 bases and J by 2 bases. In DNA form, the CDR3 reads TGCGCCAGCAGCCCGAGTACCGGGACAGGCATCACAGATACGCAGTATTTT. Residues: CASSPSTGTGITDTQYF.

This clonotype occurred many times. The chain joins TRBV5-6 to TRBJ2-6, with D maybe TRBD2 (5 bases). V lost 3 bases, J lost 0 bases, and 13 bases lay in between. The CDR3 is made up of 17 amino acids. CDR1 SGHDT and CDR2 YYEEEE come from the germline V gene. The CDR3 reads CASSSWTGNSGANVLTF. In DNA, the CDR3 is TGTGCCAGCAGCTCCTGGACGGGAAACTCTGGGGCCAACGTCCTGACTTTC.

V usage is TRBV10-3 and J usage is TRBJ1-5; D is undetermined. The ends were cut back, 8 bases at V and 0 bases at J, with 8 bases in the middle. Germline lookup yields CDR1 ENHRY and CDR2 SYGVKD. This CDR3 contains 13 residues. CDR3 sequence reads: CAISDHSNQPQHF. In DNA, the CDR3 is TGTGCCATCTCCGATCATAGCAATCAGCCCCAGCATTTT.

This clonotype was observed at least ten times. The chain joins TRBV7-3 to TRBJ2-3; 8 bases match TRBD2. The CDR3 runs 14 residues. Trimming removed 5 bases from V and 5 bases from J; junction bases left unmatched: 6. Germline V gene sequence: CDR1 SGHTA, CDR2 FQGTGA. The CDR3 region is CASSPAGGLDTQYF. CDR3 sequence (DNA): TGTGCCAGCAGCCCGGCGGGGGGCCTAGATACGCAGTATTTT.

The chain employs TRBV5-5 and TRBJ1-1; the D gene is possibly TRBD1 (6 bases). The ends were cut back, 1 base at V and 3 bases at J, with 10 bases in the middle. The germline V gene encodes CDR1 SGHKS and CDR2 YYEKEE (reference sequence). The CDR3 has 14 amino acids. The CDR3 DNA sequence: TGTGCCAGCAGCTTGAGGGGGATGGACACTGAAGCTTTCTTT. Its translation is CASSLRGMDTEAFF.

The table lists this clonotype with many counts. The chain employs TRBV4-1 and TRBJ1-5; perhaps TRBD1 as D (5 bases). The length of the CDR3 is 16 residues. The V gene's germline CDR1 is MGHRA and CDR2 YSYEKL. V was cut by 4 bases and J by 5 bases, with 18 bases left in between. The chain's CDR3 is CASSPVGEGAYQPQHF. The CDR3 bases are TGCGCCAGCAGCCCGGTCGGGGAAGGGGCCTATCAGCCCCAGCATTTT.

This clonotype was detected ten times or more. The V and J genes are TRBV20-1 and TRBJ1-6, with D possibly matching TRBD1 (6 bases). Trimming left V 5 bases short and J 7 bases short, with 15 bases between. Germline loops: CDR1 DFQATT, CDR2 SNEGSKA (reference sequence). The CDR3 extends over 14 amino acids. The CDR3 region has the DNA TGCAGTGCTGTTTCCCGGGACACCAATTCACCCCTCCACTTT. Its translation is CSAVSRDTNSPLHF.

This clonotype has a handful of counts. The chain employs TRBV5-1 and TRBJ2-3; possible D gene TRBD1, 6 bases. The CDR3 contains 15 residues. Germline assignment: CDR1 SGHRS and CDR2 YFSETQ. Trimming stripped 4 bases from V and 6 bases from J, with 18 bases between. This CDR3 is CASSTPTGTGDTQYF. The CDR3 DNA reads TGCGCCAGCAGCACACCTACAGGGACCGGGGATACGCAGTATTTT.

This clonotype was counted many times. The chain joins TRBV6-4 to TRBJ2-2; no reliable D call. CDR1 and CDR2 (germline): MRHNA, SNTAGT. Trimming pared 3 bases from V and 4 bases from J, leaving 9 bases between. The CDR3 covers 14 residues. CDR3: CASSEVDSTGELFF. The CDR3 region has the DNA TGTGCCAGCAGTGAAGTGGATTCCACCGGGGAGCTGTTTTTT.

There are many counts of this clonotype. The chain uses TRBV4-1 and TRBJ1-2; D gene uncertain. CDR3 length: 14 residues. Looked up from germline, CDR1 is MGHRA and CDR2 is YSYEKL. Trimming left V 2 bases short and J 3 bases short, with 10 bases between. The CDR3 here is CASSQLGGDYGYTF. CDR3 sequence (DNA): TGCGCCAGCAGCCAACTGGGTGGGGACTATGGCTACACCTTC.

Ten or more counts support this clonotype. This sequence joins TRBV15 and TRBJ1-3; 7 bases are a match to TRBD1. The CDR3 runs 16 residues. The ends lost 4 bases at V and 5 bases at J; junction bases unmatched: 11. The germline V gene encodes CDR1 LNHNV and CDR2 YYDKDF (reference sequence). As DNA, the CDR3 is TGTGCCACCAGCATTTTAAGGGACAGTGCGAGAAACACCATATATTTT. Translated: CATSILRDSARNTIYF. Complete variable domain (other parts from reference TRBV15 and TRBJ1-3): DAMVIQNPRYQVTQFGKPVTLSCSQTLNHNVMYWYQQKSSQAPKLLFHYYDKDFNNEADTPDNFQSRRPNTSFCFLDIRSPGLGDTAMYLCATSILRDSARNTIYFGEGSWLTVV.

This rearrangement joins TRBV6-4 to TRBJ1-5; D uncertain. This CDR3 spans 13 amino acids. The V and J ends lost 3 bases and 7 bases respectively, with 10 bases between them. Germline CDR1 is MRHNA and CDR2 is SNTAGT. Written as DNA, the CDR3 is TGTGCCAGCAGTGAAGATGGCCTACAGCCCCAGCATTTT. Translated, it gives CASSEDGLQPQHF.